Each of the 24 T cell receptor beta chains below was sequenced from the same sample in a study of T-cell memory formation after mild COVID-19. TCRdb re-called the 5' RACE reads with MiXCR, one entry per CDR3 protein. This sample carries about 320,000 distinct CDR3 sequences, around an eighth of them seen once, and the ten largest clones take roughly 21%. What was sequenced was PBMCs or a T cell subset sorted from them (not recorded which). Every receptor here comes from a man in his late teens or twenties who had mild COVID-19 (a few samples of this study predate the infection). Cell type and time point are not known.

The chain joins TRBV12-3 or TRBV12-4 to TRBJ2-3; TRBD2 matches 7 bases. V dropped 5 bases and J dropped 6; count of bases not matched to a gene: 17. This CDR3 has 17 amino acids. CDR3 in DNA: TGTGCCAGCAGTCTAAGGGGCGGGGGAGCTTCTGCGGATACGCAGTATTTT. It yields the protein CASSLRGGGASADTQYF.

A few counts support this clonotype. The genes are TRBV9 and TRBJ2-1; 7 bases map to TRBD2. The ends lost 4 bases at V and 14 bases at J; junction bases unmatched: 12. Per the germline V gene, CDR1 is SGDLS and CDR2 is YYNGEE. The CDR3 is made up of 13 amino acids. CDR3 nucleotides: TGTGCCAGCAGCCCCTCTTCCTGGGGGGGAGAGTTCTTC. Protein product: CASSPSSWGGEFF. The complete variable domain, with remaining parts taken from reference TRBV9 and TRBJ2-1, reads DSGVTQTPKHLITATGQRVTLRCSPRSGDLSVYWYQQSLDQGLQFLIQYYNGEERAKGNILERFSAQQFPDLHSELNLSSLELGDSALYFCASSPSSWGGEFFGPGTRLTVL.

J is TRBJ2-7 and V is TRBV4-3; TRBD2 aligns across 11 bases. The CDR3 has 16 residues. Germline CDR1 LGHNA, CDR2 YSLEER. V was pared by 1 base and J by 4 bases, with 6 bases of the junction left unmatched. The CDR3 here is CASSQATSGASYEQYF. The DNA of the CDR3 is TGCGCCAGCAGCCAAGCGACTAGCGGGGCCTCATACGAGCAGTACTTC.

CDR3 sequence (DNA): TGCGCCAGCAGTCAATCGGAAAGCGGGGGGGATACCGGGGAGCTGTTTTTT. It specifies CASSQSESGGDTGELFF. This chain uses TRBV23-1 with TRBJ2-2; 10 nucleotides align to TRBD2. TRBV23-1 falls under the ORF class, with uncertain function. The junction had 6 bases not matched to a gene; V was cut back by 0 bases and J by 5 bases. The CDR3 totals 17 residues.

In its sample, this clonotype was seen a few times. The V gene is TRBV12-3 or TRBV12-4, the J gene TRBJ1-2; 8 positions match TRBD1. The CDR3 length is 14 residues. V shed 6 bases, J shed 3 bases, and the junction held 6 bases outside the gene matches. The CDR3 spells CASSPGGSYYGYTF. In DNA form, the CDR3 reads TGTGCCAGCAGCCCAGGGGGCTCTTACTATGGCTACACCTTC.

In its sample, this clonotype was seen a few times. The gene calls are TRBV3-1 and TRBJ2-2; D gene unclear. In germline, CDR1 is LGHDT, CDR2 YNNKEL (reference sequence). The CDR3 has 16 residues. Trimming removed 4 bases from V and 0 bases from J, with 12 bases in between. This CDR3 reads CASSPVRFSNTGELFF. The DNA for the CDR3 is TGTGCCAGCAGCCCTGTGCGCTTCTCGAACACCGGGGAGCTGTTTTTT.

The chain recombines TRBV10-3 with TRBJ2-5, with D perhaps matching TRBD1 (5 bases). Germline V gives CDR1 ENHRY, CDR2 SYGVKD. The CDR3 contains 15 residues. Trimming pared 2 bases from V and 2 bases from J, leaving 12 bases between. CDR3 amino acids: CAISEGRGEQETQYF. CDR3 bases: TGTGCCATCAGTGAGGGAAGGGGCGAACAAGAGACCCAGTACTTC.

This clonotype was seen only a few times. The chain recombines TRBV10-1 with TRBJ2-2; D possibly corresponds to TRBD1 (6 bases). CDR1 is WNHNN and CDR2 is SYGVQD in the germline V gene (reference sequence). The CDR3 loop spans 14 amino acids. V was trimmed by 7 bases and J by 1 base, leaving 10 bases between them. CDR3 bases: TGCGCCAGCAAGGACAGCTTGAACACCGGGGAGCTGTTTTTT. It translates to CASKDSLNTGELFF.

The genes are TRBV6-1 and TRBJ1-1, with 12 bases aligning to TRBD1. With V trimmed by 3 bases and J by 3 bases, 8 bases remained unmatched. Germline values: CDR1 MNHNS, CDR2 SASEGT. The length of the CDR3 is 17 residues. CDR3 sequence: CASSDSRDRGRDTEAFF. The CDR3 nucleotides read TGTGCCAGCAGTGATTCCCGGGACAGGGGGCGAGACACTGAAGCTTTCTTT.

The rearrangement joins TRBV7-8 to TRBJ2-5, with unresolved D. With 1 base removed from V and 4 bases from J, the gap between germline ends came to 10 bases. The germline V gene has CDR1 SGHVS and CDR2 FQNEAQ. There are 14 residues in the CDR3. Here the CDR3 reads CASSLGPWGETQYF. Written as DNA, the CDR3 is TGTGCCAGCAGCTTAGGCCCGTGGGGAGAGACCCAGTACTTC. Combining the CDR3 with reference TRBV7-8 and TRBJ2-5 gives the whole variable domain GAGVSQSPRYKVAKRGQDVALRCDPISGHVSLFWYQQALGQGPEFLTYFQNEAQLDKSGLPSDRFFAERPEGSVSTLKIQRTQQEDSAVYLCASSLGPWGETQYFGPGTRLLVL.

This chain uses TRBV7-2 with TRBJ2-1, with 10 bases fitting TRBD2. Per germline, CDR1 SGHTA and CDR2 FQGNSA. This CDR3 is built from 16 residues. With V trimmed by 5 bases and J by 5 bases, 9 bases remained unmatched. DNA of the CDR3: TGTGCCAGCAGCCCACCGGGACTAGCGTTTCACAATGAGCAGTTCTTC. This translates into CASSPPGLAFHNEQFF.

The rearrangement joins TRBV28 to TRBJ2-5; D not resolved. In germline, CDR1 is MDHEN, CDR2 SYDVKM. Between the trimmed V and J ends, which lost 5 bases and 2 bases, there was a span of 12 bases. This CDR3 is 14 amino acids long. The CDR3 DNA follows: TGTGCCAGCAGTCTTTCAGGCAAGCAAGAGACCCAGTACTTC. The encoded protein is CASSLSGKQETQYF.

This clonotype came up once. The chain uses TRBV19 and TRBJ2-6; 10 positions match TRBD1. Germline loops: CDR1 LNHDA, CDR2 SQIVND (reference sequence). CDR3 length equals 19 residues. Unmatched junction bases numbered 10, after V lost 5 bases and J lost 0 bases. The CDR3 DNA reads TGTGCCAGTAGTGTTCAGGGACAGGGGTCATCCTCTGGGGCCAACGTCCTGACTTTC. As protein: CASSVQGQGSSSGANVLTF.

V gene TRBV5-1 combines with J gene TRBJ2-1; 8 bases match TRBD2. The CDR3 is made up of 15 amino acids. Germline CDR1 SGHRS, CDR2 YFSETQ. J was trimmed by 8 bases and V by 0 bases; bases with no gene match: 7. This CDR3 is CASSLVSGGLDEQFF. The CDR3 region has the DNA TGCGCCAGCAGCTTGGTTTCGGGGGGGCTTGATGAGCAGTTCTTC.

The CDR3, as DNA: TGTGCCATCAACCCCGACAGTGCTGGAAACACCATATATTTT. It specifies CAINPDSAGNTIYF. V gene TRBV10-3 combines with J gene TRBJ1-3, with D perhaps TRBD1 (5 bases). CDR1 and CDR2 (germline): ENHRY, SYGVKD. The CDR3 spans 14 residues. Deletions cut 7 bases from V and 2 bases from J, with 12 bases between.

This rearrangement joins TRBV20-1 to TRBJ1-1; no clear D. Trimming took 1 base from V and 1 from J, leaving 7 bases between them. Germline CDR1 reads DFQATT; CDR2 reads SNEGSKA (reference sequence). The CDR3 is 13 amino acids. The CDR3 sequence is CSARARWNTEAFF. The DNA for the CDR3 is TGCAGTGCTAGAGCCCGATGGAACACTGAAGCTTTCTTT.

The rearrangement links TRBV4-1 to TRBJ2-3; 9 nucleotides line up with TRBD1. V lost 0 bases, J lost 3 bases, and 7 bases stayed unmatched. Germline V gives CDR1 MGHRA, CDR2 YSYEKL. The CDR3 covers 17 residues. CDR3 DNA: TGCGCCAGCAGCCAAGAGTTTACAGGACAGGGGACAGATACGCAGTATTTT. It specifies CASSQEFTGQGTDTQYF.

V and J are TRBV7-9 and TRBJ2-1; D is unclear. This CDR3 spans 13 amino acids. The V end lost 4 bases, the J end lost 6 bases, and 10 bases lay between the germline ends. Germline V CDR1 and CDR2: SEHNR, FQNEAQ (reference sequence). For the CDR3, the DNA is TGTGCCAGCAGCTACCCCCAGCCCAATGAGCAGTTCTTC. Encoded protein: CASSYPQPNEQFF.

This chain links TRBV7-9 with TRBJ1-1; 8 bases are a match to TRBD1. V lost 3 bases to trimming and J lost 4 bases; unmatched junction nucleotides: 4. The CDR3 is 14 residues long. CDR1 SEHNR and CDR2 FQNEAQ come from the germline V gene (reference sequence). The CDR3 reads CASSFNQGATEAFF. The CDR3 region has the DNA TGTGCCAGCAGCTTTAATCAGGGGGCCACTGAAGCTTTCTTT.

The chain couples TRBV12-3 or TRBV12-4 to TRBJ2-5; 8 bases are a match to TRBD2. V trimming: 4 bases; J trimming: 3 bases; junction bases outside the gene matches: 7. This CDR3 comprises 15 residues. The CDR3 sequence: CASSSLGRGKETQYF. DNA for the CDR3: TGTGCCAGCAGTTCCCTCGGGAGGGGTAAAGAGACCCAGTACTTC.

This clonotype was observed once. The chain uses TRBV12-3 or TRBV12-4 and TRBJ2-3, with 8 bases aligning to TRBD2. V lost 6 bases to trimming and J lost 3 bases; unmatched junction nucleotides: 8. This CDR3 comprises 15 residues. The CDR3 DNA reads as TGTGCCAGCAGCAGACGGGGGGGGTATACAGATACGCAGTATTTT. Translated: CASSRRGGYTDTQYF.

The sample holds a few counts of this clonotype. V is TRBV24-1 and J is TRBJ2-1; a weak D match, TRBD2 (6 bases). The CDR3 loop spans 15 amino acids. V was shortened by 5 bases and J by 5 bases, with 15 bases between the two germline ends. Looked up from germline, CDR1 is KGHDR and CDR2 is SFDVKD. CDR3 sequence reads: CATSGGAGLNNEQFF. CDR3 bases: TGTGCCACCAGTGGAGGGGCGGGGCTGAACAATGAGCAGTTCTTC.

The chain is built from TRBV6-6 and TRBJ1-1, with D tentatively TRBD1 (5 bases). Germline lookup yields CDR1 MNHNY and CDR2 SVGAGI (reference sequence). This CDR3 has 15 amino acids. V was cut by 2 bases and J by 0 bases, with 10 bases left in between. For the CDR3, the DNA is TGTGCCAGCAGTTACCCCGGGGCCATGAACACTGAAGCTTTCTTT. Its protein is CASSYPGAMNTEAFF.

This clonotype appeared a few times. The CDR3 region is CASSQGTSGGEENIQYF. As DNA, the CDR3 is TGCGCCAGCAGCCAAGGGACTAGCGGGGGGGAGGAAAACATTCAGTACTTC. The chain is built from TRBV4-3 and TRBJ2-4; TRBD2 matches at 15 bases. The CDR3 loop spans 17 amino acids. In germline, CDR1 is LGHNA, CDR2 YSLEER. With 1 base clipped from V and 5 bases from J, the junction kept 3 bases outside the gene matches.